One sample yielded the 23 T cell receptor beta chains listed below, sequenced in a study of T cell responses to AZD1222 COVID-19 vaccine. The method was immunoSEQ multiplex PCR; TCRdb's version includes in-frame clones alone and lacks a portion of them. The sample shows about 170,000 clones, just under 95% of them seen only once. This specimen consisted of peripheral blood, obtained on day 0 of AZD1222 vaccination. These TCRs come from an adult in good health.

This clone was detected only a few times. This sequence joins TRBV5-1 and TRBJ1-4, with 8 nucleotides matching TRBD1. The CDR3 loop spans 15 amino acids. Trimming removed 0 bases from V and 8 bases from J; junction bases left unmatched: 6. Germline V gene sequence: CDR1 SGHRS, CDR2 YFSETQ. CDR3 DNA sequence: TGCGCCAGCAGCTTGGGGACAGGGAGGGACGAAAAACTGTTTTTT. Translating it yields CASSLGTGRDEKLFF.

The chain has TRBV11-1 and TRBJ2-5; 8 bases are a match to TRBD1. V gave up 5 bases and J gave up 7 bases; unmatched junction bases: 6. This CDR3 contains 13 residues. Looked up from germline, CDR1 is SGHAT and CDR2 is FQDESV (reference sequence). CDR3 sequence: CASSKRQGMTQYF. The CDR3 bases are TGTGCCAGCAGCAAGAGACAGGGGATGACCCAGTACTTC.

The chain uses TRBV6-5 and TRBJ1-6, with TRBD1 identical over 11 bases. The CDR3 length is 15 residues. With V trimmed by 6 bases and J by 10 bases, 8 bases remained unmatched. The germline CDR1 and CDR2 sequences are MNHEY and SVGAGI. The CDR3 DNA is TGTGCCAGCAGGCCGGGACAGGGGGTCGGATCACCCCTCCACTTT. Translation: CASRPGQGVGSPLHF.

The rearrangement links TRBV5-1 to TRBJ2-7; no definite D call. The CDR3 covers 15 residues. The germline CDR1 and CDR2 sequences are SGHRS and YFSETQ. The V gene lost 4 bases and the J gene lost 2 bases, with 16 bases spanning the gap. The CDR3 coding sequence is TGCGCCAGCAGCAATAGCCCCACCGGCGCCTACGAGCAGTACTTC. Translation gives CASSNSPTGAYEQYF.

The chain recombines TRBV6-5 with TRBJ2-3; D remains unclear. From germline, CDR1 is MNHEY and CDR2 SVGAGI. Trimming pared 5 bases from V and 0 bases from J, leaving 12 bases between. The CDR3 length is 15 residues. CDR3: CASSLSRSSTDTQYF. As DNA, the CDR3 is TGTGCCAGCAGTCTGTCCCGCTCCAGCACAGATACGCAGTATTTT.

The genes are TRBV9 and TRBJ2-3; D is undetermined. Trimming removed 4 bases from V and 4 bases from J, with 13 bases in between. The CDR3 extends over 14 amino acids. The V gene's germline CDR1 is SGDLS and CDR2 YYNGEE. CDR3 loop: CASSPTRRADTQYF. Written as DNA, the CDR3 is TGTGCCAGCAGCCCGACCCGAAGGGCAGATACGCAGTATTTT.

The chain joins TRBV11-2 to TRBJ1-2; TRBD1 might be the D (6 bases). This CDR3 contains 14 residues. Trimming cost V 3 bases and J 2 bases, with 10 bases left between them. In germline, CDR1 is SGHAT, CDR2 FQNNGV. CDR3 bases: TGTGCCAGCAGCTTTCTTGGACAGAACTATGGCTACACCTTC. It is translated as CASSFLGQNYGYTF.

About this clone itself: Other DNA sequences in this specimen translate into the identical CDR3. This chain links TRBV7-8 with TRBJ1-3; tentative D call: TRBD1 (6 bases). Germline CDR1 SGHVS, CDR2 FQNEAQ. The CDR3 length is 12 residues. The ends were cut back, 5 bases at V and 7 bases at J, with 9 bases in the middle. The DNA of the CDR3 is TGTGCCAGCAGCCCCCAGGGGAACACCATATATTTT. It translates to CASSPQGNTIYF.

V usage is TRBV4-1 and J usage is TRBJ2-2; no definite D call. CDR3 length equals 15 residues. Trimming cost V 2 bases and J 6 bases, with 13 bases left between them. Germline V gene lookup returns CDR1 MGHRA and CDR2 YSYEKL. This chain's CDR3 is CASSQTPLEAGELFF. The CDR3 region has the DNA TGCGCCAGCAGCCAAACACCCCTTGAAGCCGGGGAGCTGTTTTTT.

The chain links TRBV14 to TRBJ2-1, with TRBD2 identical over 9 bases. V was clipped by 0 bases and J by 7 bases; unmatched bases: 10. The CDR3 sequence is 17 residues long. Germline V gene sequence: CDR1 SGHDN, CDR2 FVKESK. CDR3 amino acids: CASSQERRLAGRNEQFF. CDR3 bases: TGTGCCAGCAGCCAAGAACGCCGGCTAGCGGGGAGAAATGAGCAGTTCTTC.

The genes are TRBV3-1 (or the pseudogene TRBV3-2) and TRBJ1-2; 8 bases map to TRBD1. This CDR3 has 15 residues. The germline gives CDR1 LGHDT, CDR2 YNNKEL (reference sequence). J was trimmed by 4 bases and V by 1 base; bases with no gene match: 5. CDR3 sequence: CASSQGAGGVYGYTF. In DNA, the CDR3 is TGTGCCAGCAGCCAAGGGGCAGGGGGCGTCTATGGCTACACCTTC.

The genes are TRBV5-8 and TRBJ1-5; 7 positions agree with TRBD1. CDR1 and CDR2 from the germline V gene are SGHTS and YDEGEE. After removal of 0 bases from V and 2 bases from J, the junction contained 5 bases not matched to a gene. CDR3 length: 16 amino acids. The CDR3 region is CASSLGQGLGNQPQHF. The CDR3 DNA sequence: TGTGCCAGCAGCTTGGGACAGGGACTGGGCAATCAGCCCCAGCATTTT.

This rearrangement joins TRBV27 to TRBJ2-2, with D possibly called TRBD1 or TRBD2 (5 bases each). This CDR3 is 14 amino acids long. In germline, CDR1 is MNHEY, CDR2 SMNVEV (reference sequence). Deletions cut 6 bases from V and 5 bases from J, with 13 bases between. As DNA, the CDR3 is TGTGCCAGCAGCCGAGGGCAGGGAACCGGGGAGCTGTTTTTT. Translated, it gives CASSRGQGTGELFF.

V gene TRBV2 combines with J gene TRBJ1-2; 7 nucleotides align to TRBD1. The germline V gene encodes CDR1 SNHLY and CDR2 FYNNEI. Trimming at V came to 4 bases and at J to 2 bases, leaving 4 bases not matched to a gene. The CDR3 totals 14 residues. The CDR3 nucleotides read TGTGCCAGCAGTGTCGAGGGGGCGAACTATGGCTACACCTTC. Its protein product is CASSVEGANYGYTF.

The rearrangement links TRBV4-2 to TRBJ1-2; 7 nucleotides agree with TRBD1. CDR1 and CDR2 (germline): LGHNA, YNFKEQ. J lost 5 bases, V lost 5 bases, and 8 bases had no gene match. This CDR3 is built from 14 residues. The CDR3 DNA reads TGTGCCAGCAGCGAAGCCGGGACAGATTATGGCTACACCTTC. The encoded protein is CASSEAGTDYGYTF.

The chain couples TRBV7-9 to TRBJ2-1; D remains ambiguous. The CDR3 is 11 residues long. Trimming cost V 5 bases and J 9 bases, with 8 bases left between them. CDR1 and CDR2 from the germline V gene are SEHNR and FQNEAQ (reference sequence). The CDR3 reads CASSLDVEQFF. CDR3 DNA sequence: TGTGCCAGCAGCCTAGACGTTGAGCAGTTCTTC.

V usage is TRBV3-1 (or the pseudogene TRBV3-2) and J usage is TRBJ2-7; no firm D call. Trimming removed 0 bases from V and 5 bases from J, with 5 bases in between. This CDR3 has 12 amino acids. Germline-derived CDR1 and CDR2 are LGHDT and YNNKEL (reference sequence). This CDR3 reads CASSQDGHEQYF. The CDR3 DNA is TGTGCCAGCAGCCAAGACGGGCACGAGCAGTACTTC.

The rearrangement joins TRBV9 to TRBJ2-4; D may match TRBD1 or TRBD2 (6 bases each). From germline, CDR1 is SGDLS and CDR2 YYNGEE. The CDR3 has 13 amino acids. V was clipped by 0 bases and J by 8 bases, with 9 bases between them. CDR3 in amino acids: CASSVGGADIQYF. CDR3 sequence (DNA): TGTGCCAGCAGCGTAGGGGGGGCGGACATTCAGTACTTC.

The chain couples TRBV5-1 to TRBJ1-6; the D gene is possibly TRBD1 (5 bases). V was cut by 1 base and J by 0 bases, with 17 bases left in between. The germline V gene has CDR1 SGHRS and CDR2 YFSETQ. CDR3 length: 19 residues. The CDR3 loop reads CASSLWGEPTSSYNSPLHF. The CDR3 DNA reads as TGCGCCAGCAGCTTGTGGGGGGAACCCACCAGCTCCTATAATTCACCCCTCCACTTT.

The chain has TRBV5-4 and TRBJ2-3, with TRBD2 identical over 13 bases. The CDR3 consists of 15 residues. After removal of 4 bases from V and 6 bases from J, the junction contained 5 bases not matched to a gene. Germline CDR1 and CDR2: SGHNT and YYREEE (reference sequence). The CDR3 protein is CASSEGTSGADTQYF. CDR3 sequence (DNA): TGTGCCAGCAGCGAAGGGACTAGCGGGGCGGATACGCAGTATTTT. Drawing the rest from reference TRBV5-4 and TRBJ2-3, the complete variable domain is ETGVTQSPTHLIKTRGQQVTLRCSSQSGHNTVSWYQQALGQGPQFIFQYYREEENGRGNFPPRFSGLQFPNYSSELNVNALELDDSALYLCASSEGTSGADTQYFGPGTRLTVL.

The genes are TRBV28 and TRBJ1-2, with TRBD1 matching 8 bases. The CDR3 runs to 14 residues. Germline V gene data show CDR1 as MDHEN and CDR2 as SYDVKM. The junction had 5 bases not matched to a gene; V was cut back by 4 bases and J by 4 bases. The CDR3 is CASSSGGASYGYTF. The CDR3 nucleotides are TGTGCCAGCAGTTCAGGGGGCGCGAGCTATGGCTACACCTTC.

The chain is built from TRBV5-6 and TRBJ1-1, with D uncertain. V lost 4 bases, J lost 7 bases, and 11 bases lay in between. CDR3 size: 12 residues. Germline CDR1 SGHDT, CDR2 YYEEEE. CDR3 protein: CASSLAPFEAFF. The CDR3 nucleotides read TGTGCCAGCAGCCTCGCGCCCTTTGAAGCTTTCTTT.

The chain combines TRBV3-1 (or the pseudogene TRBV3-2) with TRBJ1-5; D is possibly TRBD1 (6 bases). V shed 0 bases and J shed 4 bases, with 13 bases lying between them. The CDR3 totals 16 residues. The germline V gene has CDR1 LGHDT and CDR2 YNNKEL (reference sequence). In DNA form, the CDR3 reads TGTGCCAGCAGCCAAGAGAGGGAAGGGGGGAATCAGCCCCAGCATTTT. Encoded protein: CASSQEREGGNQPQHF.